Presented here are 32 T cell receptor beta chains from one specimen sequenced in a study of OX40 agonist ivuxolimab in advanced cancers. Data came from immunoSEQ multiplex PCR; TCRdb stores just in-frame clones and leaves some out. The sample holds roughly 34,000 clones; roughly 80% are singletons and the top ten take about 2.5%. Sample: CD4+ or CD8+ T cells sorted from blood, taken in a trial of the OX40 agonist ivuxolimab. All receptors come from an adult with an advanced solid tumor such as melanoma, head and neck, liver or kidney cancer.

The gene calls are TRBV10-3 and TRBJ2-7; 9 positions agree with TRBD1. This CDR3 comprises 16 residues. Germline V CDR1 and CDR2: ENHRY, SYGVKD. The ends lost 2 bases at V and 0 bases at J; junction bases unmatched: 5. The CDR3 region is CAISEIGTGSSYEQYF. The CDR3 DNA follows: TGTGCCATCAGTGAGATCGGGACAGGGAGCTCCTACGAGCAGTACTTC.

The rearrangement uses TRBV5-5 and TRBJ2-1; the D is unclear. The CDR3 is 15 amino acids. Germline CDR1 SGHKS, CDR2 YYEKEE (reference sequence). V was pared by 4 bases and J by 2 bases, with 13 bases between. As DNA, the CDR3 is TGTGCCAGCAGCAAGGAGCTATTGACCTACAATGAGCAGTTCTTC. It translates to CASSKELLTYNEQFF.

The chain couples TRBV7-3 to TRBJ1-6, with D unclear. Germline V lookup: CDR1 SGHTA, CDR2 FQGTGA. CDR3 size: 13 residues. V dropped 0 bases and J dropped 8 bases, with 5 bases sitting between them. CDR3 sequence: CASSLTRDSPLHF. DNA of the CDR3: TGTGCCAGCAGCTTAACCCGGGATTCACCCCTCCACTTT.

This clone was detected a few times. The chain employs TRBV27 and TRBJ2-1; TRBD1 matches at 8 bases. The CDR3 spans 14 residues. The germline CDR1 and CDR2 sequences are MNHEY and SMNVEV (reference sequence). J gave up 6 bases and V 6 bases, and 7 bases lay outside the gene matches. CDR3 DNA sequence: TGTGCCAGCAGCCGACAGGGGAGTATCAATGAGCAGTTCTTC. It is translated as CASSRQGSINEQFF.

CDR3 sequence reads: CASSFSSNRGAQETQYF. CDR3 sequence (DNA): TGTGCCAGCAGCTTCTCGTCGAACAGGGGTGCCCAAGAGACCCAGTACTTC. The V call is TRBV11-1, the J call TRBJ2-5; the match to TRBD1 covers 7 bases. The CDR3 covers 17 residues. Germline CDR1 and CDR2: SGHAT and FQDESV (reference sequence). Trimming at V came to 3 bases and at J to 1 base, leaving 11 bases not matched to a gene.

The chain employs TRBV19 and TRBJ1-2; no clear D gene. Trimming pared 5 bases from V and 2 bases from J, leaving 15 bases between. Germline assignment: CDR1 LNHDA and CDR2 SQIVND (reference sequence). The CDR3 contains 15 residues. CDR3: CASSASSDGNYGYTF. The DNA of the CDR3 is TGTGCCAGTAGTGCCTCGTCAGACGGGAACTATGGCTACACCTTC.

The genes are TRBV6-5 and TRBJ2-1; unclear D gene. V lost 4 bases to trimming and J lost 8 bases, with 12 bases between them. The length of the CDR3 is 13 residues. CDR1 is MNHEY and CDR2 is SVGAGI in the germline V gene. The CDR3 DNA follows: TGTGCCAGCAGTTGGGGTAGCAGATATGAGCAGTTCTTC. Its protein is CASSWGSRYEQFF.

V gene TRBV7-2 combines with J gene TRBJ2-2, with D tentatively TRBD1 or TRBD2 (5 bases each). The CDR3 runs to 16 residues. Germline CDR1 SGHTA, CDR2 FQGNSA. V shed 5 bases and J shed 4 bases, with 17 bases lying between them. The CDR3 here is CASSPLRTGLTGELFF. CDR3 coding DNA: TGTGCCAGCAGCCCCCTTAGGACGGGGCTCACCGGGGAGCTGTTTTTT.

The chain joins TRBV6-1 to TRBJ1-1; a possible D gene is TRBD1 (5 bases). The CDR3 sequence is 15 residues long. V shed 6 bases and J shed 6 bases, with 20 bases lying between them. Germline V gene sequence: CDR1 MNHNS, CDR2 SASEGT. For the CDR3, the DNA is TGTGCCAGCAGCCCCCGGGGCAGGGAGGATGCTGAAGCTTTCTTT. Residues: CASSPRGREDAEAFF.

The chain recombines TRBV28 with TRBJ2-1; 9 bases align to TRBD2. The CDR3 has 13 amino acids. V lost 3 bases to trimming and J lost 12 bases; unmatched junction nucleotides: 6. Germline CDR1 MDHEN, CDR2 SYDVKM. This CDR3 reads CASSFPAGGRQFF. CDR3 nucleotides: TGTGCCAGCAGTTTCCCGGCGGGGGGGCGGCAGTTCTTC.

Only a few counts were recorded for this clone. CDR3 protein: CASSETGDYGYGYTF. The CDR3 nucleotides read TGTGCCAGCAGCGAGACAGGGGATTACGGCTATGGCTACACCTTC. The genes are TRBV7-8 and TRBJ1-2; 8 bases line up with TRBD1. Germline CDR1 and CDR2: SGHVS and FQNEAQ. This CDR3 has 15 residues. V dropped 5 bases and J dropped 4; count of bases not matched to a gene: 9.

This clone was observed once. The chain recombines TRBV20-1 with TRBJ2-1, with no clear D. CDR3 size: 11 residues. V shed 7 bases and J shed 4 bases, with 8 bases lying between them. Germline V gene sequence: CDR1 DFQATT, CDR2 SNEGSKA (reference sequence). The CDR3 here is CSGDLYNEQFF. CDR3 in DNA: TGCAGTGGGGATCTTTACAATGAGCAGTTCTTC.

The chain uses TRBV6-5 and TRBJ2-6, with D possibly matching TRBD2 (5 bases). The CDR3 totals 15 residues. V was cut by 2 bases and J by 1 base, with 6 bases left in between. Germline values: CDR1 MNHEY, CDR2 SVGAGI. CDR3 nucleotides: TGTGCCAGCAGTTACGGAGGTTCTGGGGCCAACGTCCTGACTTTC. Translation gives CASSYGGSGANVLTF.

In regard to this clone: The final CDR3 position lacks the conserved phenylalanine or tryptophan, pointing to a likely read error. The chain is built from TRBV28 and TRBJ1-1; 7 bases fit TRBD1. Germline-derived CDR1 and CDR2 are MDHEN and SYDVKM. After removal of 4 bases from V and 0 bases from J, the junction contained 8 bases not matched to a gene. The CDR3 loop spans 16 amino acids. CDR3 bases: TGTGCCAGCAGTTCATTACAGGGGCCCATGAACACTGAAGCTTTCTCT. Its translation: CASSSLQGPMNTEAFS.

This clone occurred once. The genes are TRBV5-1 and TRBJ1-1, with 9 bases matching TRBD1. Germline values: CDR1 SGHRS, CDR2 YFSETQ. This CDR3 has 14 residues. The V gene end was trimmed by 0 bases and the J gene end by 4 bases; junction bases not matched to a gene: 1. CDR3 protein: CASSLGDRVTEAFF. CDR3 sequence (DNA): TGCGCCAGCAGCTTGGGGGACAGGGTCACTGAAGCTTTCTTT.

This chain uses TRBV2 with TRBJ2-2; 10 nucleotides line up with TRBD1. From germline, CDR1 is SNHLY and CDR2 FYNNEI. This CDR3 has 16 residues. V lost 4 bases to trimming and J lost 0 bases; unmatched junction nucleotides: 2. CDR3 amino acids: CASSVGQGTNTGELFF. The CDR3 DNA follows: TGTGCCAGCAGTGTGGGACAGGGGACGAACACCGGGGAGCTGTTTTTT.

The chain links TRBV5-6 to TRBJ2-7; TRBD1 matches at 9 bases. There are 16 residues in the CDR3. V gave up 2 bases and J gave up 3 bases; unmatched junction bases: 9. Per the germline V gene, CDR1 is SGHDT and CDR2 is YYEEEE. In DNA, the CDR3 is TGTGCCAGCAGCTTATATTCGGGACAGGGTTTCTACGAGCAGTACTTC. This gives the protein CASSLYSGQGFYEQYF.

This chain connects TRBV19 to TRBJ1-1, with D possibly matching TRBD1 (6 bases). Trimming cost V 3 bases and J 1 base, with 12 bases left between them. CDR1 LNHDA and CDR2 SQIVND come from the germline V gene (reference sequence). The CDR3 spans 15 residues. The CDR3 here is CASSIGDNRNTEAFF. The CDR3 region has the DNA TGTGCCAGTAGTATTGGGGACAATCGGAACACTGAAGCTTTCTTT. Full variable domain (remainder filled in from reference TRBV19 and TRBJ1-1): DGGITQSPKYLFRKEGQNVTLSCEQNLNHDAMYWYRQDPGQGLRLIYYSQIVNDFQKGDIAEGYSVSREKKESFPLTVTSAQKNPTAFYLCASSIGDNRNTEAFFGQGTRLTVV.

The V call is TRBV2, the J call TRBJ1-3; 10 positions agree with TRBD1. The CDR3 consists of 14 residues. The V segment lost 6 bases and the J segment 4 bases; nucleotides outside the gene matches: 3. Germline loops: CDR1 SNHLY, CDR2 FYNNEI. Written as DNA, the CDR3 is TGTGCCAGCAGGGACAGGGGGGCAGGAAACACCATATATTTT. Translated, it gives CASRDRGAGNTIYF.

The sample holds a few counts of this clone. J is TRBJ2-1 and V is TRBV9, with D uncertain. Germline CDR1 and CDR2: SGDLS and YYNGEE. This CDR3 spans 13 amino acids. The V gene lost 0 bases and the J gene lost 6 bases, with 7 bases spanning the gap. DNA of the CDR3: TGTGCCAGCAGCGTAGGCCCGGGCAATGAGCAGTTCTTC. It codes for CASSVGPGNEQFF.

The genes are TRBV12-5 and TRBJ2-3; no definite D call. CDR1 and CDR2 from the germline V gene are LGHNT and FRNRAP. The CDR3 covers 13 residues. With 5 bases removed from V and 0 bases from J, the gap between germline ends came to 6 bases. CDR3 loop: CASGRSSTDTQYF. In DNA form, the CDR3 reads TGTGCTAGTGGTCGCTCTAGCACAGATACGCAGTATTTT.

The chain employs TRBV30 and TRBJ1-5; D gene uncertain. Trimming removed 0 bases at V and 2 bases at J, with 8 bases between. The CDR3 length is 14 residues. Germline CDR1 and CDR2: GTSNPN and SVGIG (reference sequence). The CDR3 DNA reads as TGTGCCTGGAGTGTACAATGGGGCAATCAGCCCCAGCATTTT. Protein: CAWSVQWGNQPQHF.

The genes are TRBV15 and TRBJ2-4, with TRBD2 identical over 9 bases. Trimming took 0 bases from V and 1 from J; bases not matched to a gene: 4. The CDR3 runs 17 residues. Germline V gene sequence: CDR1 LNHNV, CDR2 YYDKDF (reference sequence). CDR3: CATSREVAGAAKNIQYF. CDR3 nucleotide sequence: TGTGCCACCAGCAGAGAGGTAGCGGGGGCGGCCAAAAACATTCAGTACTTC.

The V and J genes are TRBV27 and TRBJ2-1; 9 bases line up with TRBD2. The germline V gene encodes CDR1 MNHEY and CDR2 SMNVEV (reference sequence). The trim removed 4 bases at V and 8 bases at J, leaving 12 bases unmatched. CDR3 size: 16 residues. The CDR3 protein is CASSSPWRGGRDEQFF. In DNA, the CDR3 is TGTGCCAGCAGTTCCCCCTGGCGGGGGGGCCGCGATGAGCAGTTCTTC.

V and J are TRBV27 and TRBJ2-5, with D maybe TRBD1 (6 bases). This CDR3 spans 13 amino acids. Germline CDR1 reads MNHEY; CDR2 reads SMNVEV (reference sequence). The germline V and J ends were trimmed by 6 bases and 3 bases, with 11 bases remaining between them. The CDR3 loop is CASRKTGEETQYF. The CDR3 nucleotides are TGTGCCAGCAGAAAGACAGGTGAAGAGACCCAGTACTTC.

Relative to its sample, this clone is medium-sized. The CDR3 coding sequence is TGCGCCAGCAGCCAAGACCCAGAACAGCCCCAGCATTTT. Translating gives CASSQDPEQPQHF. V gene TRBV4-1 combines with J gene TRBJ1-5; D is unclear. Germline V gives CDR1 MGHRA, CDR2 YSYEKL. This CDR3 region has 13 residues. V gave up 0 bases and J gave up 7 bases, with 7 bases separating them.

The V gene is TRBV28, the J gene TRBJ1-5; 7 bases are a match to TRBD1. J was trimmed by 3 bases and V by 8 bases; bases with no gene match: 4. The CDR3 has 13 residues. Germline CDR1 MDHEN, CDR2 SYDVKM. CDR3 amino acids: CASRTGANQPQHF. The CDR3 DNA reads TGTGCCAGCCGGACAGGAGCCAATCAGCCCCAGCATTTT.

This chain joins TRBV7-2 and TRBJ2-3; no definite D call. V lost 5 bases to trimming and J lost 0 bases, with 15 bases between them. Per the germline V gene, CDR1 is SGHTA and CDR2 is FQGNSA. This CDR3 region has 16 residues. The CDR3 protein is CASSPTLGVSTDTQYF. CDR3 sequence (DNA): TGTGCCAGCAGCCCCACCCTCGGAGTCAGCACAGATACGCAGTATTTT.

V is TRBV11-2 and J is TRBJ1-1, with 7 positions matching TRBD1. Germline values: CDR1 SGHAT, CDR2 FQNNGV. The CDR3 runs 15 residues. V was pared by 4 bases and J by 6 bases, with 11 bases of the junction left unmatched. The CDR3 DNA follows: TGTGCCAGCAGCTCGTTAACGGGACAGACGCCTGAAGCTTTCTTT. Translating it yields CASSSLTGQTPEAFF.

This clone was observed a few times. The same CDR3 arises from other DNA sequences in this sample as well. The V gene is TRBV7-2, the J gene TRBJ2-5; 7 nucleotides agree with TRBD1. The CDR3 is 16 residues long. In germline, CDR1 is SGHTA, CDR2 FQGNSA. V was clipped by 5 bases and J by 4 bases; unmatched bases: 13. The CDR3 DNA follows: TGTGCCAGCAGCCCCTACTCAGGGACAGAGGGAGAGACCCAGTACTTC. Residues: CASSPYSGTEGETQYF.

The V call is TRBV7-2, the J call TRBJ2-1; TRBD2 is a possible D gene (6 bases). The CDR3 totals 17 residues. The germline gives CDR1 SGHTA, CDR2 FQGNSA. Trimming removed 4 bases at V and 0 bases at J, with 16 bases between. The CDR3 nucleotides read TGTGCCAGCAGCTCCCGTGGGGTCGGGAGCTCCTACAATGAGCAGTTCTTC. It yields the protein CASSSRGVGSSYNEQFF.

This chain joins TRBV7-9 and TRBJ2-1, with D perhaps matching TRBD1 or TRBD2 (5 bases each). Germline CDR1 is SEHNR and CDR2 is FQNEAQ (reference sequence). V was clipped by 5 bases and J by 7 bases, with 12 bases between them. This CDR3 is 13 amino acids long. CDR3 in DNA: TGTGCCAGCAGCGCCCAGTGGGGGAATGAGCAGTTCTTC. Its protein is CASSAQWGNEQFF.